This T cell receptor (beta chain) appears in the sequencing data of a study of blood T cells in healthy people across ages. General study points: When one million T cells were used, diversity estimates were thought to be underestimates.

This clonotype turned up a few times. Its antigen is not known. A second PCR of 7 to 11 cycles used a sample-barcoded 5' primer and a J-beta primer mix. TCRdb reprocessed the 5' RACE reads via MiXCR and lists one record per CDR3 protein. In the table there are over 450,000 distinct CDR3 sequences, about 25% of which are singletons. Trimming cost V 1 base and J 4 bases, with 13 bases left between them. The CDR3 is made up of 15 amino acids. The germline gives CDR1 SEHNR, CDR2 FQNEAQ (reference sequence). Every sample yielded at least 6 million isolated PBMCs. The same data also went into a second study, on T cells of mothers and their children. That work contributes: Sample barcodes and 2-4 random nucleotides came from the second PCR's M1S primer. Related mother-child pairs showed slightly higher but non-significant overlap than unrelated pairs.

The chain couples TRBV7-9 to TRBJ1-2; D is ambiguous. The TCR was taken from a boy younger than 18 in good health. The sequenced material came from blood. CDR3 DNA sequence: TGTGCCAGCAGCTTAGTAACGGGGATTGGCTATGGCTACACCTTC. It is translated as CASSLVTGIGYGYTF. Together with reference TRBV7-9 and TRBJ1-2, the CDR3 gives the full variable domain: DTGVSQNPRHKITKRGQNVTFRCDPISEHNRLYWYRQTLGQGPEFLTYFQNEAQLEKSRLLSDRFSAERPKGSFSTLEIQRTEQGDSAMYLCASSLVTGIGYGYTFGSGTRLTVV.